This T cell receptor beta chain is drawn from a study of human T cells and chemical hapten exposure. Indicated time point: pre-sensitization, week 0. Treatment of the sample: therapeutic diphenylcyclopropenone sensitization with weekly scalp DPC. Investigators collected blood before applying each patch test. Germline values: CDR1 DFQATT, CDR2 SNEGSKA (reference sequence). The CDR3 runs 17 residues. V was clipped by 0 bases and J by 9 bases; unmatched bases: 12. Within the library, unique molecular identifiers were attached to each individual cDNA molecule. TCRdb ran MiXCR on the RACE reads and lists one entry per CDR3 protein. Counted here are 85,000 to 100,000 distinct CDR3 sequences, approximately 10% occurring once; the ten biggest clones make up approximately 3.3%.

This chain uses TRBV20-1 with TRBJ2-1, with 12 positions matching TRBD2. This sample comprised whole blood, obtained in connection with sensitization to the hapten diphenylcyclopropenone (DPC). The receptor was derived from a woman aged 55 to 70 with alopecia areata. Some clones in this sample may be carry-over from other donors' samples. The CDR3 sequence: CSARDYLAGGLWSEQFF. Written as DNA, the CDR3 is TGCAGTGCTAGAGATTACCTAGCGGGGGGGTTGTGGAGTGAGCAGTTCTTC.